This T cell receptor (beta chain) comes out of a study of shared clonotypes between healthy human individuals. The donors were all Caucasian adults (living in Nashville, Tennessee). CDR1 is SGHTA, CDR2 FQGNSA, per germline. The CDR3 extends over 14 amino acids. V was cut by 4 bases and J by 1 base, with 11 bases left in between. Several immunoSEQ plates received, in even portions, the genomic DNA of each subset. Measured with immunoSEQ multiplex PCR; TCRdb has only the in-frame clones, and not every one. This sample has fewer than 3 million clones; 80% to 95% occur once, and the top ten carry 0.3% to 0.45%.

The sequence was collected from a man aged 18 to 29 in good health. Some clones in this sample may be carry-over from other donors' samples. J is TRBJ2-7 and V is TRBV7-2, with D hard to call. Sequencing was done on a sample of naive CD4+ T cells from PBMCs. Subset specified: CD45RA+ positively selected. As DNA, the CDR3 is TGTGCCAGCAGCTCCCGGGCCGGATCCTACGAGCAGTACTTC. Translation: CASSSRAGSYEQYF.